Sequencing of this T cell receptor beta chain was carried out in a study of response to subunit inactivated influenza vaccine. The CDR3 is 17 residues long. In germline, CDR1 is DFQATT, CDR2 SNEGSKA (reference sequence). V trimming: 1 base; J trimming: 0 bases; junction bases outside the gene matches: 6. TCRdb processed the RT-PCR reads anew with MiXCR; each CDR3 protein has one entry. The profile shows hundreds of thousands of distinct CDR3 sequences, about 11% of them singletons. As regards this clonotype: No antigen is known for it.

General observations from the study: With each seasonal influenza vaccination, the authors suggested, few new T cells are recruited.

The starting material was PBMCs from blood, obtained on the day of vaccination. The genes are TRBV20-1 and TRBJ2-2, with 9 nucleotides matching TRBD2. The receptor was derived from a man aged 45 to 65 who received an inactivated influenza vaccine. CDR3: CSARGGSGGPNTGELFF. As DNA, the CDR3 is TGCAGTGCTAGAGGGGGTAGCGGGGGCCCGAACACCGGGGAGCTGTTTTTT.